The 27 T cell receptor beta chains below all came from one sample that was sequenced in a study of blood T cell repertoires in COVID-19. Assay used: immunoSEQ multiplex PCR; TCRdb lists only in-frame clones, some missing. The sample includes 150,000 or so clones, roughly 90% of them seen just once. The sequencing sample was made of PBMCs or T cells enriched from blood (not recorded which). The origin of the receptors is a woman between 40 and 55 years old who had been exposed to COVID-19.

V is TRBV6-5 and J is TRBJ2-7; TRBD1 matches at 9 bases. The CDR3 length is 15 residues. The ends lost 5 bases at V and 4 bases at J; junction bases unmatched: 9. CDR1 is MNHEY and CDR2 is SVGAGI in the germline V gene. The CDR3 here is CASSPTGDRAYEQYF. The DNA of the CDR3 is TGTGCCAGCAGTCCCACGGGGGACAGGGCGTACGAGCAGTACTTC.

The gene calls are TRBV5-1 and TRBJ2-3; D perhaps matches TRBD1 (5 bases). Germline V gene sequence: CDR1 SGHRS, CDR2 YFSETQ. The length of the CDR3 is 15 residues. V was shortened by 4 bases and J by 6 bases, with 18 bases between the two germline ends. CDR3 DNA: TGCGCCAGCAGCCCCCAGGGCTCACCTGTGGATACGCAGTATTTT. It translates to CASSPQGSPVDTQYF.

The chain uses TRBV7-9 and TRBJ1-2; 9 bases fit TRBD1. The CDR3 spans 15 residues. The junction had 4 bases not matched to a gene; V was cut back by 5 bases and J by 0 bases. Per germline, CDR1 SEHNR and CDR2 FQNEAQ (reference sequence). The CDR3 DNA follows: TGTGCCAGCAGCGCCGGGACAGGGACTAACTATGGCTACACCTTC. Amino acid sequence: CASSAGTGTNYGYTF.

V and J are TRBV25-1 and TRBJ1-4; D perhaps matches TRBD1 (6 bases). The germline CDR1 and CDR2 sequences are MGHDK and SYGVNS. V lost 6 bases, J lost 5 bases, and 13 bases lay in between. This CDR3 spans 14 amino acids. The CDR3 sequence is CASSFGGVNEKLFF. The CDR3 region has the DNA TGTGCCAGCAGCTTTGGGGGCGTCAATGAAAAACTGTTTTTT.

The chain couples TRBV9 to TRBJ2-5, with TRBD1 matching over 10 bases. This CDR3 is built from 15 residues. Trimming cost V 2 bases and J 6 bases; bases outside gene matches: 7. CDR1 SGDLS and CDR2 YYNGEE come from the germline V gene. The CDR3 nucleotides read TGTGCCAGCAGCGTGGGACAGGGGCGAGCTCAGACCCAGTACTTC. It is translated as CASSVGQGRAQTQYF.

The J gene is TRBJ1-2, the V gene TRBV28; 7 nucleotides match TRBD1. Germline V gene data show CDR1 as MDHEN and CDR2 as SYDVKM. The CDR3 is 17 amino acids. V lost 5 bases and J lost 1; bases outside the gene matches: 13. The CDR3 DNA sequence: TGTGCCAGCAGTCCTACACCCGGGACAGTAGTTAACTATGGCTACACCTTC. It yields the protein CASSPTPGTVVNYGYTF.

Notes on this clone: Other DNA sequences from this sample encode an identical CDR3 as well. The CDR3 here is CASSLAGGDTQYF. CDR3 DNA: TGCGCCAGCTCCTTGGCGGGGGGCGATACGCAGTATTTT. The chain combines TRBV5-1 with TRBJ2-3; 8 bases fit TRBD2. Losses at the gene ends were 7 bases for V and 6 bases for J; bases not matched to a gene: 7. CDR1 and CDR2 from the germline V gene are SGHRS and YFSETQ. This CDR3 is built from 13 residues.

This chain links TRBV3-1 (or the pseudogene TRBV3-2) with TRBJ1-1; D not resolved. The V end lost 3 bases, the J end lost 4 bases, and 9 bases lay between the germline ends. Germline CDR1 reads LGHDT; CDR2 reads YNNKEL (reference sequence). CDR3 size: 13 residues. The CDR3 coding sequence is TGTGCCAGCAGCCAGGACCGGGGCACTGAAGCTTTCTTT. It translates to CASSQDRGTEAFF.

As DNA, the CDR3 is TGTGCCAGCAGCGGGACAGCTAATTCACCCCTCCACTTT. Protein: CASSGTANSPLHF. The chain carries TRBV6-5 and TRBJ1-6, with TRBD1 matching over 7 bases. This CDR3 is built from 13 residues. In germline, CDR1 is MNHEY, CDR2 SVGAGI. The V gene end was trimmed by 6 bases and the J gene end by 6 bases; junction bases not matched to a gene: 2.

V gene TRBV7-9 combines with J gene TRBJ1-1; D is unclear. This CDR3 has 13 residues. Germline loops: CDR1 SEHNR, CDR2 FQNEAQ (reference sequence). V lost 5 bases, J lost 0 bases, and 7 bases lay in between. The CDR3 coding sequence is TGTGCCAGCAGCCCCCACTTGAACACTGAAGCTTTCTTT. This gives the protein CASSPHLNTEAFF.

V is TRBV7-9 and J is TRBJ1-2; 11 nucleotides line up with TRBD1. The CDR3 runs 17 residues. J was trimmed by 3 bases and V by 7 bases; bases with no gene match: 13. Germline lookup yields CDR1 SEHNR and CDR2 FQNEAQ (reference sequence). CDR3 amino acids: CASNSWTGGRRDYGYTF. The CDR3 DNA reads TGTGCCAGCAACTCTTGGACAGGGGGCCGACGGGACTATGGCTACACCTTC.

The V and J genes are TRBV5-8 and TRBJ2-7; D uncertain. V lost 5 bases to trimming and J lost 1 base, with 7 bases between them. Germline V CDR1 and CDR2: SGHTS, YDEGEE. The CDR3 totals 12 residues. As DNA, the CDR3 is TGTGCCAGCAGACAGTATTCCTACGAGCAGTACTTC. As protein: CASRQYSYEQYF.

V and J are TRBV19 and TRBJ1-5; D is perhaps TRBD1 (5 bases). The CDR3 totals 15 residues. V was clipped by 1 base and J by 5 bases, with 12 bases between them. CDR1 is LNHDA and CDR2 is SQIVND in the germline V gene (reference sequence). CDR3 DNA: TGTGCCAGTAGTATAGCGGTCAGGGCTGATCAGCCCCAGCATTTT. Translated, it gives CASSIAVRADQPQHF.

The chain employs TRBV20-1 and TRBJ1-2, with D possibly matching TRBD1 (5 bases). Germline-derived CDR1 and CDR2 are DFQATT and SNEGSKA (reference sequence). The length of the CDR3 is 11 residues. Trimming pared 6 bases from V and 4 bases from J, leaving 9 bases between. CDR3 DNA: TGCAGTGCGAGGGGACTCTATGGCTACACCTTC. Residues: CSARGLYGYTF.

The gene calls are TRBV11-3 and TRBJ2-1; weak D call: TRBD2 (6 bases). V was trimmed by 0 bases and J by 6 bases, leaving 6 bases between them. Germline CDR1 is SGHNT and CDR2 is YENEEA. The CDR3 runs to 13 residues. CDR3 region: CASSLEGGNEQFF. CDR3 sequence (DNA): TGTGCCAGCAGCTTAGAGGGGGGCAATGAGCAGTTCTTC.

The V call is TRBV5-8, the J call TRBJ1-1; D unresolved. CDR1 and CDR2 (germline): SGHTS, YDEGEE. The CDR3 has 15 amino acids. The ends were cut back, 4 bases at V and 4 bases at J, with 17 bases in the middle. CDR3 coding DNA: TGTGCCAGCAGCCCCGACCGGGTCAGAGGCACTGAAGCTTTCTTT. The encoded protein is CASSPDRVRGTEAFF.

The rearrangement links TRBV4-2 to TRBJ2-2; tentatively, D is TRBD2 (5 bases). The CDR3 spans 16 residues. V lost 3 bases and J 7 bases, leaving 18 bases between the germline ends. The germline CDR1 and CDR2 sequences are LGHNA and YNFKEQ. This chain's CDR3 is CASSQDAFGGGGELFF. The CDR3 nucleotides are TGTGCCAGCAGCCAGGATGCCTTTGGAGGCGGCGGGGAGCTGTTTTTT.

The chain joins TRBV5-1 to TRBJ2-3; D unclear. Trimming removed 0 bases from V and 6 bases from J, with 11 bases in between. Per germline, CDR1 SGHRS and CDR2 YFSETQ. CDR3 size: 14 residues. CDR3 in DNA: TGCGCCAGCAGCTTGGGTGGTAGCTGGGATACGCAGTATTTT. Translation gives CASSLGGSWDTQYF. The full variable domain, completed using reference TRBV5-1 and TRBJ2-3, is KAGVTQTPRYLIKTRGQQVTLSCSPISGHRSVSWYQQTPGQGLQFLFEYFSETQRNKGNFPGRFSGRQFSNSRSEMNVSTLELGDSALYLCASSLGGSWDTQYFGPGTRLTVL.

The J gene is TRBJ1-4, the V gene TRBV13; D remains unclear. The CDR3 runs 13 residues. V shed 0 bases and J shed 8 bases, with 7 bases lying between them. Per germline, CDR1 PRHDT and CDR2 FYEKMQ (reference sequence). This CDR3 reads CASSLGRQEKLFF. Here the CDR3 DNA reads TGTGCCAGCAGCTTAGGAAGACAAGAAAAACTGTTTTTT.

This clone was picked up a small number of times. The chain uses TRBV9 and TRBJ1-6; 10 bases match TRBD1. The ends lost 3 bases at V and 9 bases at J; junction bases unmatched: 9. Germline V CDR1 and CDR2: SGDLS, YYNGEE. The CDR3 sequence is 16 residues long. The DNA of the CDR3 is TGTGCCAGCAGCGAAACTACCGGGACAGGGGTTTCACCCCTCCACTTT. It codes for CASSETTGTGVSPLHF.

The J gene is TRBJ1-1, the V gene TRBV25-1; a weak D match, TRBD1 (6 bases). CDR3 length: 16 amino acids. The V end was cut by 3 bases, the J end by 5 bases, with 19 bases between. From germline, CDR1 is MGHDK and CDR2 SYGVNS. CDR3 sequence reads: CASSDWGGGAQTEAFF. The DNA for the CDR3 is TGTGCCAGCAGTGATTGGGGTGGGGGCGCACAAACTGAAGCTTTCTTT.

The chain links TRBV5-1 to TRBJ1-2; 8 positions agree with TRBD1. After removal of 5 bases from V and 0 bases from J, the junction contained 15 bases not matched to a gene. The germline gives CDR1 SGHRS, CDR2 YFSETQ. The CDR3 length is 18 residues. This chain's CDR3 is CASRSLGQGLTSNYGYTF. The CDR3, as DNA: TGCGCCAGCAGGTCACTCGGACAGGGCCTCACATCTAACTATGGCTACACCTTC.

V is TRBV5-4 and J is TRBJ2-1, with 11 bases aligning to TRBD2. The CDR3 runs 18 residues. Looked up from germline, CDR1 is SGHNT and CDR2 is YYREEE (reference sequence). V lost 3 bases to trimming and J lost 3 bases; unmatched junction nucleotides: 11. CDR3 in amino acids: CASSSLAGGPLSYNEQFF. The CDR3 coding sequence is TGTGCCAGCAGCTCCCTAGCGGGGGGCCCCTTAAGCTACAATGAGCAGTTCTTC.

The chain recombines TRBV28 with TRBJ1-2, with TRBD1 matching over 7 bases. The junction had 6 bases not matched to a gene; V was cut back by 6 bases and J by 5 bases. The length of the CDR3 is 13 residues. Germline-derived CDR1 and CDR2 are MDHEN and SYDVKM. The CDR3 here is CASRPTGEYGYTF. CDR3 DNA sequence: TGTGCCAGCAGGCCAACAGGGGAGTATGGCTACACCTTC.

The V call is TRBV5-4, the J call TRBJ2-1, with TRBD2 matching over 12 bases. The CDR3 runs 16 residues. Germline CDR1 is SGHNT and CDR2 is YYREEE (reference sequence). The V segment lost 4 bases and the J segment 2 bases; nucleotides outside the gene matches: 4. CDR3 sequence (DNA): TGTGCCAGCAGCATTGCTAGCGGGGGGGCCTACAATGAGCAGTTCTTC. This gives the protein CASSIASGGAYNEQFF.

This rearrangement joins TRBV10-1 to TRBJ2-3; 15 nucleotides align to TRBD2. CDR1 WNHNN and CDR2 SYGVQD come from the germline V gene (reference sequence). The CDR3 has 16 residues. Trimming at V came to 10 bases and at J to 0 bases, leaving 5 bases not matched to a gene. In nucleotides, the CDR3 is TGCGCCACCGCGGGACTAGCGGGAGGTAGCACAGATACGCAGTATTTT. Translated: CATAGLAGGSTDTQYF.

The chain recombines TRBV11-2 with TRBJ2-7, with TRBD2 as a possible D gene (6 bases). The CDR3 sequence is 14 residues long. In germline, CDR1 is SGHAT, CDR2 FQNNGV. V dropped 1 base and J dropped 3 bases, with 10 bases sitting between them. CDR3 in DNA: TGTGCCAGCAGCTTAGGTGGGGGGTTCTACGAGCAGTACTTC. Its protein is CASSLGGGFYEQYF. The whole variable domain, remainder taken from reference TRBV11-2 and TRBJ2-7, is EAGVAQSPRYKIIEKRQSVAFWCNPISGHATLYWYQQILGQGPKLLIQFQNNGVVDDSQLPKDRFSAERLKGVDSTLKIQPAKLEDSAVYLCASSLGGGFYEQYFGPGTRLTVT.